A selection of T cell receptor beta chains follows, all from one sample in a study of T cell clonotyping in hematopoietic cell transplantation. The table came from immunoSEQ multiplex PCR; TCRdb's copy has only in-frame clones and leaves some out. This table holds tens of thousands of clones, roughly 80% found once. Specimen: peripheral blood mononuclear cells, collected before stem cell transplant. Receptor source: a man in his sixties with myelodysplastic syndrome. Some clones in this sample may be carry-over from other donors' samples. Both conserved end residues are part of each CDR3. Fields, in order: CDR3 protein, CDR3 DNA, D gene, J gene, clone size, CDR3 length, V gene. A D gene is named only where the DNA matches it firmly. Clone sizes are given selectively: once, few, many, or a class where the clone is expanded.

CDR3aa: CASSPEQSRTDTQYF
CDR3nt: TGCGCCAGCAGCCCAGAACAGTCCCGAACAGATACGCAGTATTTT
d_gene: NA
j_gene: TRBJ2-3
abundance: few
len: 15
v_gene: TRBV5-1

CDR3aa: CAIKGQENSPLHF
CDR3nt: TGTGCCATCAAAGGACAGGAGAATTCACCCCTCCACTTT
d_gene: TRBD1
j_gene: TRBJ1-6
abundance: NA
len: 13
v_gene: TRBV10-3

CDR3aa: CASSFTGGGGEQYF
CDR3nt: TGTGCCAGCAGCTTTACCGGGGGGGGCGGCGAGCAGTACTTC
d_gene: TRBD2
j_gene: TRBJ2-7
abundance: NA
len: 14
v_gene: TRBV7-2

CDR3aa: CASSSTAGVSARGYTF
CDR3nt: TGTGCCAGCAGCTCCACCGCGGGGGTCTCGGCCCGGGGCTACACCTTC
d_gene: NA
j_gene: TRBJ1-2
abundance: once
len: 16
v_gene: TRBV7-2

CDR3aa: CSVGDTNNSPLHF
CDR3nt: TGCAGCGTTGGGGACACCAATAATTCACCCCTCCACTTT
d_gene: NA
j_gene: TRBJ1-6
abundance: NA
len: 13
v_gene: TRBV29-1

CDR3aa: CAWSASHYNEQFF
CDR3nt: TGTGCCTGGAGTGCGTCACACTACAATGAGCAGTTCTTC
d_gene: NA
j_gene: TRBJ2-1
abundance: NA
len: 13
v_gene: TRBV30

CDR3aa: CASSLIGQGQEAFF
CDR3nt: TGTGCCAGCAGTTTAATCGGTCAGGGGCAGGAAGCTTTCTTT
d_gene: NA
j_gene: TRBJ1-1
abundance: NA
len: 14
v_gene: TRBV27

CDR3aa: CATSRGTGGGLTGNQPQHF
CDR3nt: TGTGCCACCAGCAGGGGGACAGGGGGTGGTTTGACGGGCAATCAGCCCCAGCATTTT
d_gene: TRBD1
j_gene: TRBJ1-5
abundance: NA
len: 19
v_gene: TRBV15

CDR3aa: CASSFKGQREKLFF
CDR3nt: TGTGCCAGCAGCTTCAAGGGACAGCGGGAAAAACTGTTTTTT
d_gene: TRBD1
j_gene: TRBJ1-4
abundance: NA
len: 14
v_gene: TRBV5-6

CDR3aa: CASSYRDSPLHF
CDR3nt: TGTGCCAGCAGTTACAGGGACTCACCCCTCCACTTT
d_gene: NA
j_gene: TRBJ1-6
abundance: NA
len: 12
v_gene: TRBV7-9

CDR3aa: CASSLYSGTGAIFSYEQYF
CDR3nt: TGTGCCAGCAGCTTGTACTCCGGGACAGGGGCGATTTTCTCCTACGAGCAGTACTTC
d_gene: TRBD1
j_gene: TRBJ2-7
abundance: NA
len: 19
v_gene: TRBV11-2

CDR3aa: CASSPGTGGFQPQHF
CDR3nt: TGTGCCAGCAGTCCCGGGACAGGGGGCTTTCAGCCCCAGCATTTT
d_gene: TRBD1
j_gene: TRBJ1-5
abundance: NA
len: 15
v_gene: TRBV6-6

CDR3aa: CASPRGKQYF
CDR3nt: TGTGCCAGCCCACGTGGAAAGCAGTACTTC
d_gene: NA
j_gene: TRBJ2-7
abundance: NA
len: 10
v_gene: TRBV5-4

CDR3aa: CASSPLKGLPGFSGNTIYF
CDR3nt: TGTGCCAGCAGCCCCCTTAAGGGACTTCCAGGCTTCTCTGGAAACACCATATATTTT
d_gene: NA
j_gene: TRBJ1-3
abundance: NA
len: 19
v_gene: TRBV14

CDR3aa: CSADPGGGGYTF
CDR3nt: TGCAGCGCAGACCCAGGGGGTGGTGGCTACACCTTC
d_gene: TRBD1
j_gene: TRBJ1-2
abundance: NA
len: 12
v_gene: TRBV29-1

CDR3aa: CASSRRQGGTEAFF
CDR3nt: TGCGCCAGCAGCCGTAGACAGGGCGGCACTGAAGCTTTCTTT
d_gene: TRBD1
j_gene: TRBJ1-1
abundance: NA
len: 14
v_gene: TRBV5-1

CDR3aa: CASSWFDYEQFF
CDR3nt: TGTGCCAGCAGTTGGTTTGATTATGAGCAGTTCTTC
d_gene: NA
j_gene: TRBJ2-1
abundance: NA
len: 12
v_gene: TRBV28

CDR3aa: CASSTDGKTVGEQYF
CDR3nt: TGCGCCAGCAGCACGGACGGCAAAACGGTGGGGGAGCAGTACTTC
d_gene: NA
j_gene: TRBJ2-7
abundance: NA
len: 15
v_gene: TRBV5-1

CDR3aa: CASRGQGTYEQYF
CDR3nt: TGTGCCAGCAGGGGACAGGGGACCTACGAGCAGTACTTC
d_gene: TRBD1
j_gene: TRBJ2-7
abundance: NA
len: 13
v_gene: TRBV27

CDR3aa: CASSLSGGNQPQHF
CDR3nt: TGTGCCAGCAGTTTATCGGGTGGTAATCAGCCCCAGCATTTT
d_gene: NA
j_gene: TRBJ1-5
abundance: NA
len: 14
v_gene: TRBV6-5

CDR3aa: CARDVRTLNNYEQYF
CDR3nt: TGTGCCAGAGACGTTCGGACACTGAACAACTACGAGCAGTACTTC
d_gene: NA
j_gene: TRBJ2-7
abundance: NA
len: 15
v_gene: TRBV6-4

CDR3aa: CASSLVGTTNEKLFF
CDR3nt: TGCGCCAGCAGCTTGGTGGGAACAACTAATGAAAAACTGTTTTTT
d_gene: NA
j_gene: TRBJ1-4
abundance: NA
len: 15
v_gene: TRBV5-1

CDR3aa: CASSYPPYRAPEAFF
CDR3nt: TGTGCCAGCAGTTACCCACCTTACAGGGCCCCTGAAGCTTTCTTT
d_gene: NA
j_gene: TRBJ1-1
abundance: NA
len: 15
v_gene: TRBV6-6

CDR3aa: CASSLTSYNQPQHF
CDR3nt: TGTGCCAGCAGCTTAACCTCCTACAATCAGCCCCAGCATTTT
d_gene: NA
j_gene: TRBJ1-5
abundance: NA
len: 14
v_gene: TRBV7-2

CDR3aa: CASSLLTDSPLHF
CDR3nt: TGTGCCAGCAGTCTTCTTACAGATTCACCCCTCCACTTT
d_gene: NA
j_gene: TRBJ1-6
abundance: NA
len: 13
v_gene: TRBV6-6

CDR3aa: CASSSGRENTIYF
CDR3nt: TGTGCCAGCAGCTCCGGACGGGAGAACACCATATATTTT
d_gene: NA
j_gene: TRBJ1-3
abundance: NA
len: 13
v_gene: TRBV5-4

CDR3aa: CASSVGQRGPLTQYF
CDR3nt: TGTGCCAGCAGCGTAGGACAGCGGGGGCCGTTGACCCAGTACTTC
d_gene: TRBD2
j_gene: TRBJ2-5
abundance: NA
len: 15
v_gene: TRBV9

CDR3aa: CASSLAPGLAGSGELFF
CDR3nt: TGTGCCAGCAGCTTAGCACCGGGACTAGCGGGGTCCGGGGAGCTGTTTTTT
d_gene: TRBD2
j_gene: TRBJ2-2
abundance: NA
len: 17
v_gene: TRBV7-2

CDR3aa: CAWRIQGGSQYF
CDR3nt: TGTGCCTGGAGAATACAGGGGGGGTCCCAGTACTTC
d_gene: NA
j_gene: TRBJ2-5
abundance: NA
len: 12
v_gene: TRBV30

CDR3aa: CASSRTGHNQPQHF
CDR3nt: TGTGCCAGTAGTAGGACAGGGCACAATCAGCCCCAGCATTTT
d_gene: TRBD1
j_gene: TRBJ1-5
abundance: NA
len: 14
v_gene: TRBV19

CDR3aa: CASRSGLAKNIQYF
CDR3nt: TGTGCCAGCAGGTCCGGGCTAGCCAAAAACATTCAGTACTTC
d_gene: NA
j_gene: TRBJ2-4
abundance: NA
len: 14
v_gene: TRBV6-5

CDR3aa: CASSLATGSPREHNEQFF
CDR3nt: TGTGCCAGCAGTTTGGCCACGGGGTCACCGAGGGAGCACAATGAGCAGTTCTTC
d_gene: NA
j_gene: TRBJ2-1
abundance: NA
len: 18
v_gene: TRBV28

CDR3aa: CASSPQAGQGAQEQYF
CDR3nt: TGTGCCAGCAGCCCCCAAGCGGGACAGGGGGCGCAAGAGCAGTACTTC
d_gene: TRBD1
j_gene: TRBJ2-7
abundance: NA
len: 16
v_gene: TRBV9

CDR3aa: CASNQGGLAYF
CDR3nt: TGTGCCAGCAACCAGGGAGGACTAGCATACTTC
d_gene: TRBD2
j_gene: TRBJ2-4
abundance: NA
len: 11
v_gene: TRBV28

CDR3aa: CASSQGAVNTEAFF
CDR3nt: TGTGCCAGCAGTCAAGGCGCGGTGAACACTGAAGCTTTCTTT
d_gene: NA
j_gene: TRBJ1-1
abundance: NA
len: 14
v_gene: TRBV7-3

CDR3aa: CASSQGTGAEAFF
CDR3nt: TGTGCCAGCAGTCAGGGGACTGGGGCTGAAGCTTTCTTT
d_gene: NA
j_gene: TRBJ1-1
abundance: NA
len: 13
v_gene: TRBV6-5

CDR3aa: CASAGGGGDTQYF
CDR3nt: TGTGCCAGCGCAGGGGGCGGAGGAGATACGCAGTATTTT
d_gene: TRBD1
j_gene: TRBJ2-3
abundance: NA
len: 13
v_gene: TRBV10-3

CDR3aa: CASSLLSGGASQPQHF
CDR3nt: TGTGCCAGCAGCTTATTATCAGGGGGCGCCAGTCAGCCCCAGCATTTT
d_gene: TRBD1
j_gene: TRBJ1-5
abundance: NA
len: 16
v_gene: TRBV7-2

CDR3aa: CSVLTGMSSNTGELFF
CDR3nt: TGCAGCGTGTTGACAGGGATGTCGTCGAACACCGGGGAGCTGTTTTTT
d_gene: TRBD1
j_gene: TRBJ2-2
abundance: NA
len: 16
v_gene: TRBV29-1